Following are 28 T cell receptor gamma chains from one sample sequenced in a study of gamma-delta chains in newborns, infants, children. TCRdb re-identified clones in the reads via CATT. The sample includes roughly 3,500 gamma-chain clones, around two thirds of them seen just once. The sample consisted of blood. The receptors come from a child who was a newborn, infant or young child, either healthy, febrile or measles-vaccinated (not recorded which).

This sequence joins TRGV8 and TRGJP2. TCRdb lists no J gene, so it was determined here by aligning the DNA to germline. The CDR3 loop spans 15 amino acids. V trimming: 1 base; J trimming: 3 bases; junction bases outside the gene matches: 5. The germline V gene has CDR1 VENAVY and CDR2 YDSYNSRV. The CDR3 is CATWDSRGSDWIKTF. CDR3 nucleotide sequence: TGTGCCACCTGGGATAGCCGGGGTAGTGATTGGATCAAGACGTTT.

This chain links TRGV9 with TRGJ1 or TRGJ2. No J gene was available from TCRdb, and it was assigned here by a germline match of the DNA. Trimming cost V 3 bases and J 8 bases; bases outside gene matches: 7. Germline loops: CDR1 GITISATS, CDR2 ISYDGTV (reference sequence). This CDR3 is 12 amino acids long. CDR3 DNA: TGTGCCTTGTGGGAGTTGAAGAATAAGAAACTCTTT. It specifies CALWELKNKKLF.

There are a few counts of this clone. CDR3 coding DNA: TGTGCCACCTGGGATACGGCCAGGAAACTCTTT. Translated, it gives CATWDTARKLF. The chain employs TRGV8 and TRGJ1 or TRGJ2. Because TCRdb records no J gene, it was assigned here through a match of the DNA to germline. The CDR3 runs 11 residues. Germline assignment: CDR1 VENAVY and CDR2 YDSYNSRV. Trimming cost V 2 bases and J 12 bases; bases outside gene matches: 7.

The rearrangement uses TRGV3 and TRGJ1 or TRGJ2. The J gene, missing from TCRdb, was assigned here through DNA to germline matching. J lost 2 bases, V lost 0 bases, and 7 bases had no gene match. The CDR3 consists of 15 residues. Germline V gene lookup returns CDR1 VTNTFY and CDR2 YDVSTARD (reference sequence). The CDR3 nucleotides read TGTGCCACCTGGGACAGGGGGGCTTATTATTATAAGAAACTCTTT. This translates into CATWDRGAYYYKKLF.

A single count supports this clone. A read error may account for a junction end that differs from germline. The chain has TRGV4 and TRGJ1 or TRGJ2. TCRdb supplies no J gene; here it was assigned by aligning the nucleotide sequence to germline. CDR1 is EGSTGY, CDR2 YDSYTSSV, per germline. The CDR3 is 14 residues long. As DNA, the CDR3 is TGTGCCACCCGGGATGTCCGGCATTATTATAAGAAACTCTTT. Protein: CATRDVRHYYKKLF.

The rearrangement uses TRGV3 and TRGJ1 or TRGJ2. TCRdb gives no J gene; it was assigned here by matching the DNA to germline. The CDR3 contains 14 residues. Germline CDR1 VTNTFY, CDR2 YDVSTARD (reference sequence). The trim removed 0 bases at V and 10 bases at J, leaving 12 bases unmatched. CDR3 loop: CATWDRQRALKKLF. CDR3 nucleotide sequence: TGTGCCACCTGGGACAGGCAAAGGGCCCTCAAGAAACTCTTT.

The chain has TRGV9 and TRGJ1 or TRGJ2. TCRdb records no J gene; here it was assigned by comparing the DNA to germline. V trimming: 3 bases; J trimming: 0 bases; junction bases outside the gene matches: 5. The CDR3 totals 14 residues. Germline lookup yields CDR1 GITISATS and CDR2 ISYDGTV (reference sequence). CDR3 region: CALWESSNYYKKLF. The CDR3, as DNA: TGTGCCTTGTGGGAGTCTTCGAATTATTATAAGAAACTCTTT.

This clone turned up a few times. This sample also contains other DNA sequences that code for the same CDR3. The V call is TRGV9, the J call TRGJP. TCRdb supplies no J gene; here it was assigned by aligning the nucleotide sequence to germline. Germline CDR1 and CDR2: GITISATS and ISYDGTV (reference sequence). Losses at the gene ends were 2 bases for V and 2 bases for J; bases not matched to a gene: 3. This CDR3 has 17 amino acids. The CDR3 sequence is CALWEARQELGKKIKVF. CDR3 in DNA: TGTGCCTTGTGGGAGGCAAGGCAAGAGTTGGGCAAAAAAATCAAGGTATTT.

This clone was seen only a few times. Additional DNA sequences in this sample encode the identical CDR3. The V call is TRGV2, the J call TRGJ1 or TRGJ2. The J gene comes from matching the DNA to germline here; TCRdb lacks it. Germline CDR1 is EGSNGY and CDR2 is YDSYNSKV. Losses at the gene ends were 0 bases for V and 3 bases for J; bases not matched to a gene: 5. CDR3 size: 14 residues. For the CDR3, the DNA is TGTGCCACCTGGGACGGGCCCGTTTATTATAAGAAACTCTTT. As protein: CATWDGPVYYKKLF.

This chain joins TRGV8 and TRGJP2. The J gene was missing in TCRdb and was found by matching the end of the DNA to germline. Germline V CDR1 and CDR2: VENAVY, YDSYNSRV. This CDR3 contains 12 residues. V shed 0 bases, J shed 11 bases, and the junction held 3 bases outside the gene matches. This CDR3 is CATWDRPWIKTF. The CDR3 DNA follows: TGTGCCACCTGGGATAGGCCCTGGATCAAGACGTTT.

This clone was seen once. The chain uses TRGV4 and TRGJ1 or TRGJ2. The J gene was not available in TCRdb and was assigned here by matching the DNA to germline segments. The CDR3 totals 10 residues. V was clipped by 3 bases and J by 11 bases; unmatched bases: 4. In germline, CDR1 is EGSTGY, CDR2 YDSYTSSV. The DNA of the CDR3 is TGTGCCACCTGGGATCATCAGAAACTCTTT. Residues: CATWDHQKLF.

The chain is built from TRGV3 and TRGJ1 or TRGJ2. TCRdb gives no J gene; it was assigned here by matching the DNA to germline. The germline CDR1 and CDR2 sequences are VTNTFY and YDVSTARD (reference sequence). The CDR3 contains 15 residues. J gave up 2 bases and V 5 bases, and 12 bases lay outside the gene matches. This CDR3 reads CATWVPFRDYYKKLF. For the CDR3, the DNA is TGTGCCACCTGGGTTCCTTTCCGGGATTATTATAAGAAACTCTTT.

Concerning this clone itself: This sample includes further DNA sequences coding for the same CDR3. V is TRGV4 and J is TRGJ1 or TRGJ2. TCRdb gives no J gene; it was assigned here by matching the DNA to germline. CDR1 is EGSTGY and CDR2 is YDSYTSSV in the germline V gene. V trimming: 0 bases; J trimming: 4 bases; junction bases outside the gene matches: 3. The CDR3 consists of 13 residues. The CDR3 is CATWDGHYYKKLF. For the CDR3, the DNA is TGTGCCACCTGGGATGGGCACTATTATAAGAAACTCTTT.

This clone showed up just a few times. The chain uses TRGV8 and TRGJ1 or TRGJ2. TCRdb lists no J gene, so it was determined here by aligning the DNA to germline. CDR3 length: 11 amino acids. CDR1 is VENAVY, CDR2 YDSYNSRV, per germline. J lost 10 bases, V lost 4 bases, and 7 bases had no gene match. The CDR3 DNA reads TGTGCCACCTGGGAGACCTTAAAGAAACTCTTT. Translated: CATWETLKKLF.

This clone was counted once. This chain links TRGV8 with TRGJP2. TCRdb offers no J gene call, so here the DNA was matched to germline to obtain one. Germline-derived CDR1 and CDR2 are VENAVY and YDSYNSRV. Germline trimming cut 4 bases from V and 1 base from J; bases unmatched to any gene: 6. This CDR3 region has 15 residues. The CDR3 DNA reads TGTGCCACCTGGGACCTGAGTAGTAGTGATTGGATCAAGACGTTT. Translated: CATWDLSSSDWIKTF.

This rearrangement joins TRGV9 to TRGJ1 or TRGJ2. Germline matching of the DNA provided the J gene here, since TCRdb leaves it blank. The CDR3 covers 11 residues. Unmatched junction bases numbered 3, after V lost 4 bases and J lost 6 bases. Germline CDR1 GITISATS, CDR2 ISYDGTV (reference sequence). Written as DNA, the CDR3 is TGTGCCTTGTGGGAAACTTATAAGAAACTCTTT. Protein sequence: CALWETYKKLF.

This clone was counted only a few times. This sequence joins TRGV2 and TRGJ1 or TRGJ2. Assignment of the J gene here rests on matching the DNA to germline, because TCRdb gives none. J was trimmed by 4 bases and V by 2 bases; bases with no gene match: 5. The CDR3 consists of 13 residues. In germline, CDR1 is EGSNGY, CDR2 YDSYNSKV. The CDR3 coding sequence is TGTGCCACCTGGGACGCTAGCTATTATAAGAAACTCTTT. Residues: CATWDASYYKKLF.

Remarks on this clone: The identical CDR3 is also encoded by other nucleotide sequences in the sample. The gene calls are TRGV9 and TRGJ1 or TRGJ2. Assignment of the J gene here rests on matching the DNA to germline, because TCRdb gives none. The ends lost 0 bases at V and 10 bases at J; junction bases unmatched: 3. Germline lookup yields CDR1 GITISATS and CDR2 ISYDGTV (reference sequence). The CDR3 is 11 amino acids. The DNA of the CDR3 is TGTGCCTTGTGGGAGGTGAGGAAGAAACTCTTT. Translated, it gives CALWEVRKKLF.

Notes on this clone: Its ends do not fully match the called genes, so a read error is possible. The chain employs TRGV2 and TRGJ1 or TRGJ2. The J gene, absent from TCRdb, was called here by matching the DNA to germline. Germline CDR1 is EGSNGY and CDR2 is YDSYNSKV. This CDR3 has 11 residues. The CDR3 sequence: CATRDGYKKLF. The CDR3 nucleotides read TGTGCCACCCGGGATGGGTATAAGAAACTCTTT.

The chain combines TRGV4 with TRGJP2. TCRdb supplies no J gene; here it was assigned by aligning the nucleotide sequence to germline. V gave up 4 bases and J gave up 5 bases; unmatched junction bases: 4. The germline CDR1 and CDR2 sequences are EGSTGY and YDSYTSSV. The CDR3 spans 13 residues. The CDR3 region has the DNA TGTGCCACCTGGGAATCGAGTGATTGGATCAAGACGTTT. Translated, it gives CATWESSDWIKTF.

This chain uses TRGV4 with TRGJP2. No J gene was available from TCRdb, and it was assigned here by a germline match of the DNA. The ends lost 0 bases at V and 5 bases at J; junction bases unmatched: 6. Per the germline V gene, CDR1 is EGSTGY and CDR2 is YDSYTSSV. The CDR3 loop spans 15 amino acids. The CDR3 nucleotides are TGTGCCACCTGGGATGGGCTTTTGAGTGATTGGATCAAGACGTTT. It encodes CATWDGLLSDWIKTF.

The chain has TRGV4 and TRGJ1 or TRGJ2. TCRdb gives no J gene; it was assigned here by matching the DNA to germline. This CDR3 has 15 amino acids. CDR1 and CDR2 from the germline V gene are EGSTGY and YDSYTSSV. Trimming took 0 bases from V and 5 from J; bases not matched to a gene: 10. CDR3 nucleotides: TGTGCCACCTGGGATGGGCTATTATGGGATTATAAGAAACTCTTT. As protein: CATWDGLLWDYKKLF.

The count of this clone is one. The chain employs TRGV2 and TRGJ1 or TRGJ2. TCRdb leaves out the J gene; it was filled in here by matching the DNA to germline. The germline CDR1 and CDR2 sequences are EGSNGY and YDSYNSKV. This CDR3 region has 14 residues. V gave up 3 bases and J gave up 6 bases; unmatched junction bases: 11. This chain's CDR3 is CATWDHLGGYKKLF. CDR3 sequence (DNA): TGTGCCACCTGGGACCATTTAGGAGGTTATAAGAAACTCTTT.

CDR3 amino acids: CALWVHYYKKLF. CDR3 nucleotides: TGTGCCTTGTGGGTCCATTATTATAAGAAACTCTTT. The chain has TRGV9 and TRGJ1 or TRGJ2. As TCRdb names no J gene, one was assigned here on the basis of a DNA match to germline. The trim removed 5 bases at V and 2 bases at J, leaving 3 bases unmatched. This CDR3 has 12 amino acids. Germline assignment: CDR1 GITISATS and CDR2 ISYDGTV (reference sequence).

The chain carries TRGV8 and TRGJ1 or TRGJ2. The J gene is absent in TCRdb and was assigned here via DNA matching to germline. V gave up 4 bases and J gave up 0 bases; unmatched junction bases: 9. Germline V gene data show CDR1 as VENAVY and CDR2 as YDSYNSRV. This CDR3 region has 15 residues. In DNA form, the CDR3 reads TGTGCCACCTGGGACCCCGCCCCGAATTATTATAAGAAACTCTTT. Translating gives CATWDPAPNYYKKLF.

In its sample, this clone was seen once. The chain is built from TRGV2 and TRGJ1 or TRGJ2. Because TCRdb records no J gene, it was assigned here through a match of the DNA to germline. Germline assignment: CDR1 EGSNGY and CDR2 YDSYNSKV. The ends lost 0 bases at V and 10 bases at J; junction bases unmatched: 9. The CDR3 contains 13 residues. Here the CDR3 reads CATWDGPCGKKLF. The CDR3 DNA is TGTGCCACCTGGGACGGGCCTTGCGGGAAGAAACTCTTT.

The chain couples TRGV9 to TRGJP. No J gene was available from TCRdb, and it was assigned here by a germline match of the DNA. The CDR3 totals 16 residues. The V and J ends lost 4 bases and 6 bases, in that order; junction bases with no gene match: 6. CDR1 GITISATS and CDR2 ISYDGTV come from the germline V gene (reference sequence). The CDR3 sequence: CALWEFSELGKKIKVF. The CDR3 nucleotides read TGTGCCTTGTGGGAATTTTCAGAGTTGGGCAAAAAAATCAAGGTATTT.

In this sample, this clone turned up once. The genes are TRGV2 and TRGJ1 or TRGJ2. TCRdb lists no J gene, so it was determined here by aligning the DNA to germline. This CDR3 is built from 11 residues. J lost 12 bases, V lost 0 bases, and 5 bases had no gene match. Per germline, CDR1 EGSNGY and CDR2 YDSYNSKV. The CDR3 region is CATWDGPWKLF. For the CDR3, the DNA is TGTGCCACCTGGGACGGGCCGTGGAAACTCTTT.